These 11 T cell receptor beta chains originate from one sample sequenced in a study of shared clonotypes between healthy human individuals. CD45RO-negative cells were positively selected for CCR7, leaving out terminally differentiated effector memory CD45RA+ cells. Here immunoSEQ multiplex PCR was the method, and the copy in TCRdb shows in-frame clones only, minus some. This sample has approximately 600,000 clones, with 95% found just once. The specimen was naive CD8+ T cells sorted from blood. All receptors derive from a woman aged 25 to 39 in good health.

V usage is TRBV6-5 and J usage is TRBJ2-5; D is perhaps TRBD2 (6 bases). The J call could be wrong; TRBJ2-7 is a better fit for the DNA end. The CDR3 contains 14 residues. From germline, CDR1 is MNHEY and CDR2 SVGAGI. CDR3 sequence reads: CASSYGGIGYEQYF. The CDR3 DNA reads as TGTGCCAGCAGTTACGGGGGGATCGGGTACGAGCAGTACTTC.

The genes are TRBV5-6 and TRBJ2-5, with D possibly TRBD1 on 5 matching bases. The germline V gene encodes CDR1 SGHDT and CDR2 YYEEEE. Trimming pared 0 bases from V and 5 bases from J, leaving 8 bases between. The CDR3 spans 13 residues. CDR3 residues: CASSLGGRETQYF. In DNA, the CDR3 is TGTGCCAGCAGCTTGGGGGGCCGGGAGACCCAGTACTTC.

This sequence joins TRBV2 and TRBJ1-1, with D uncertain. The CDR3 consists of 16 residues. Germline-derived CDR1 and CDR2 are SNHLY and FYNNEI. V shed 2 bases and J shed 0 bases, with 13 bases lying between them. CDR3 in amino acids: CASSETGRGVNTEAFF. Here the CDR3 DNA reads TGTGCCAGCAGTGAAACCGGGCGTGGGGTGAACACTGAAGCTTTCTTT.

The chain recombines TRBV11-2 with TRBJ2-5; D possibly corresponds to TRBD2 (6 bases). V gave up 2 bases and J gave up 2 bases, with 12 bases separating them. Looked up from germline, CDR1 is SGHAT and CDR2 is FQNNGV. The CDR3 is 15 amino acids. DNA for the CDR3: TGTGCCAGCAGCTTACTGTTCCGGGGGCAAGAGACCCAGTACTTC. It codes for CASSLLFRGQETQYF.

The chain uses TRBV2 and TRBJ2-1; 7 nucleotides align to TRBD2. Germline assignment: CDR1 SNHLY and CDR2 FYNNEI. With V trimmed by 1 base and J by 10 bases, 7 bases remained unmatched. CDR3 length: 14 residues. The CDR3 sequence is CASSEGREIGEQFF. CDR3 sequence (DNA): TGTGCCAGCAGTGAAGGGCGGGAGATAGGAGAGCAGTTCTTC.

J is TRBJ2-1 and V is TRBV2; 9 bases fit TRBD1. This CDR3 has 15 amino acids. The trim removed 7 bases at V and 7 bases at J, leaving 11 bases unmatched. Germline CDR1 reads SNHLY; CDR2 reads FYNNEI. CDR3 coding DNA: TGTGCCAGCAAATTCGGACAGGGGACCTTGAATGAGCAGTTCTTC. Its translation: CASKFGQGTLNEQFF.

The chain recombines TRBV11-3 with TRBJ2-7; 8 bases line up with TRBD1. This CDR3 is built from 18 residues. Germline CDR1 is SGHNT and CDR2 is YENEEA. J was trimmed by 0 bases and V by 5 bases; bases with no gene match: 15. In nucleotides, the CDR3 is TGTGCCAGCAGCCTCGGGACAGGACTCTCCGTTACCTCCTACGAGCAGTACTTC. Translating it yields CASSLGTGLSVTSYEQYF.

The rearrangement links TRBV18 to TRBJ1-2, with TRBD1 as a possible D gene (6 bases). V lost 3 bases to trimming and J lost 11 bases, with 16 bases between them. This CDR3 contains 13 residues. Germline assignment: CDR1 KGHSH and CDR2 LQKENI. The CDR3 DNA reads TGTGCCAGCTCACCGACCGGGGGCTTAGGGTACACCTTC. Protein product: CASSPTGGLGYTF.

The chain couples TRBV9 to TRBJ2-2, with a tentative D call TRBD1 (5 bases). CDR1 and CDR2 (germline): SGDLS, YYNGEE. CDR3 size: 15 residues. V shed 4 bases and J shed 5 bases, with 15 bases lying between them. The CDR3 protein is CASSLTLQGTGELFF. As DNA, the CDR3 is TGTGCCAGCAGCCTAACACTTCAGGGAACCGGGGAGCTGTTTTTT.

CDR3 in DNA: TGTGCCAGCAGCCCACAAGACAGGGGGAAACCGGCCTACGAGCAGTACTTC. Translation: CASSPQDRGKPAYEQYF. The V call is TRBV7-9, the J call TRBJ2-7, with 9 nucleotides matching TRBD1. CDR1 and CDR2 from the germline V gene are SEHNR and FQNEAQ (reference sequence). The trim removed 5 bases at V and 2 bases at J, leaving 13 bases unmatched. This CDR3 has 17 amino acids.

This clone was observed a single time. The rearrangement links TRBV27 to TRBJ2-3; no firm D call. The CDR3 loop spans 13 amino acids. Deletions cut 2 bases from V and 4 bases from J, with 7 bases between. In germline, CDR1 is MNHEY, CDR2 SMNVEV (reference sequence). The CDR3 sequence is CASSLIRADTQYF. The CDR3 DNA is TGTGCCAGCAGTTTAATACGGGCAGATACGCAGTATTTT.